This T cell receptor (beta chain) was recorded in a study of OX40 agonist ivuxolimab in advanced cancers. The V end lost 5 bases, the J end lost 8 bases, and 11 bases lay between the germline ends. Germline loops: CDR1 SGHVS, CDR2 FNYEAQ. The CDR3 length is 12 residues. Only in-frame clones appear in the TCRdb table, and some are missing; sequencing was by immunoSEQ multiplex PCR. The repertoire holds around 77,000 clones, 90% to 95% seen once, with 4.8% in the top ten. As for this clone: Its antigen is unidentified.

General study points: Relative to CD4+ cells, CD8+ T cells on average had more expanded clones.

The source was CD4+ or CD8+ T cells sorted from blood, collected in a trial of the OX40 agonist ivuxolimab. This sequence joins TRBV7-6 and TRBJ2-3; D gene uncertain. This TCR was sampled from an adult with an advanced solid tumor such as melanoma, head and neck, liver or kidney cancer. CDR3 region: CASSPTLGTQYF. The CDR3 DNA reads as TGTGCCAGCAGCCCGACTCTAGGTACGCAGTATTTT.